One and the same sample provided the 25 T cell receptor beta chains below, sequenced in a study of blood T cell repertoires in COVID-19. The data were produced by immunoSEQ multiplex PCR, yet TCRdb's version contains in-frame clones alone and is incomplete. The sample lists about 43,000 clones, 87% occurring once. Sample: peripheral blood. All receptors come from a man aged 35 to 55 with COVID-19, enrolled during active disease.

The CDR3 nucleotides are TGCGCCAGCAGCTTGGCTGGGACACCGGAAGGCGGCTACACCTTC. This translates into CASSLAGTPEGGYTF. This chain links TRBV5-1 with TRBJ1-2; TRBD1 might be the D (6 bases). The germline V gene has CDR1 SGHRS and CDR2 YFSETQ. Deletions cut 0 bases from V and 8 bases from J, with 17 bases between. This CDR3 is built from 15 residues.

J is TRBJ1-6 and V is TRBV28, with D possibly TRBD1 on 5 matching bases. Germline V CDR1 and CDR2: MDHEN, SYDVKM. The CDR3 sequence is 16 residues long. Trimming removed 2 bases from V and 3 bases from J, with 11 bases in between. The CDR3 loop reads CASSLGPGDYNSPLHF. The CDR3 DNA is TGTGCCAGCAGTTTAGGGCCGGGGGACTATAATTCACCCCTCCACTTT.

This clone was picked up a small number of times. The chain links TRBV6-5 to TRBJ1-4, with 8 bases aligning to TRBD1. CDR1 and CDR2 from the germline V gene are MNHEY and SVGAGI. Trimming removed 4 bases from V and 3 bases from J; junction bases left unmatched: 4. The CDR3 spans 15 residues. Here the CDR3 reads CASSFQGAANEKLFF. The DNA of the CDR3 is TGTGCCAGCAGTTTCCAGGGGGCGGCTAATGAAAAACTGTTTTTT.

The chain joins TRBV29-1 to TRBJ2-1, with D possibly being TRBD2 (5 bases). V was trimmed by 3 bases and J by 10 bases, leaving 13 bases between them. The CDR3 spans 12 residues. CDR1 and CDR2 from the germline V gene are SQVTM and ANQGSEA. This chain's CDR3 is CSVDKASREQFF. In DNA form, the CDR3 reads TGCAGCGTTGACAAGGCTAGCCGGGAGCAGTTCTTC.

This clone was counted between two and nine times. The chain has TRBV19 and TRBJ2-7, with D tentatively TRBD1 (6 bases). CDR1 is LNHDA, CDR2 SQIVND, per germline (reference sequence). The CDR3 is made up of 15 amino acids. The ends were cut back, 10 bases at V and 5 bases at J, with 24 bases in the middle. The DNA for the CDR3 is TGTGCCACCACTGGCTGGGGGCAGGGAGACAACGAGCAGTACTTC. Residues: CATTGWGQGDNEQYF.

The chain links TRBV19 to TRBJ1-1, with no clear D. The CDR3 totals 13 residues. Between the trimmed V and J ends, which lost 1 base and 11 bases, there was a span of 14 bases. Germline CDR1 reads LNHDA; CDR2 reads SQIVND (reference sequence). The CDR3 DNA sequence: TGTGCCAGTAGTATAGCCCCCACGACGAGGGCTTTCTTT. Protein sequence: CASSIAPTTRAFF.

The genes are TRBV10-3 and TRBJ2-3; the D gene is possibly TRBD2 (5 bases). V was cut by 3 bases and J by 1 base, with 11 bases left in between. The CDR3 is 15 amino acids. Germline-derived CDR1 and CDR2 are ENHRY and SYGVKD. Here the CDR3 DNA reads TGTGCCATCAGTGAATCCCTAGCCCGCACAGATACGCAGTATTTT. Amino acid sequence: CAISESLARTDTQYF.

The chain couples TRBV24-1 to TRBJ2-5; 8 bases match TRBD2. After removal of 3 bases from V and 5 bases from J, the junction contained 10 bases not matched to a gene. Germline CDR1 and CDR2: KGHDR and SFDVKD. The length of the CDR3 is 16 residues. This chain's CDR3 is CATSDAGGGERETQYF. The DNA of the CDR3 is TGTGCCACCAGTGATGCGGGGGGAGGCGAAAGGGAGACCCAGTACTTC.

The gene calls are TRBV28 and TRBJ1-1; 12 bases align to TRBD1. The CDR3 spans 18 residues. With V trimmed by 4 bases and J by 2 bases, 11 bases remained unmatched. In germline, CDR1 is MDHEN, CDR2 SYDVKM. CDR3: CASSSSGTGGEGNTEAFF. The CDR3 bases are TGTGCCAGCAGTTCCTCTGGGACAGGGGGCGAAGGAAACACTGAAGCTTTCTTT.

The chain recombines TRBV12-3 or TRBV12-4 with TRBJ2-5; no definite D call. V lost 1 base to trimming and J lost 7 bases, with 10 bases between them. The CDR3 has 13 amino acids. CDR3: CASSLDSRVTQYF. Here the CDR3 DNA reads TGTGCCAGCAGTTTAGACAGTCGTGTGACCCAGTACTTC.

The chain uses TRBV3-1 (or the pseudogene TRBV3-2) and TRBJ2-7; a possible D gene is TRBD1 (5 bases). The CDR3 length is 14 residues. Deletions cut 3 bases from V and 6 bases from J, with 15 bases between. Per the germline V gene, CDR1 is LGHDT and CDR2 is YNNKEL (reference sequence). CDR3 protein: CASSQMDTRGEQYF. CDR3 sequence (DNA): TGTGCCAGCAGCCAGATGGACACTCGAGGCGAGCAGTACTTC.

The chain employs TRBV15 and TRBJ1-6, with D hard to call. The CDR3 runs to 14 residues. Between the trimmed V and J ends, which lost 3 bases and 7 bases, there was a span of 10 bases. The germline gives CDR1 LNHNV, CDR2 YYDKDF (reference sequence). CDR3 sequence: CATSSININSPLHF. CDR3 bases: TGTGCCACCAGCAGTATAAATATCAATTCACCCCTCCACTTT. Full variable domain (rest looked up from reference TRBV15 and TRBJ1-6): DAMVIQNPRYQVTQFGKPVTLSCSQTLNHNVMYWYQQKSSQAPKLLFHYYDKDFNNEADTPDNFQSRRPNTSFCFLDIRSPGLGDTAMYLCATSSININSPLHFGNGTRLTVT.

V is TRBV28 and J is TRBJ2-7; 8 positions agree with TRBD1. The length of the CDR3 is 14 residues. The ends lost 5 bases at V and 2 bases at J; junction bases unmatched: 5. Germline V gene data show CDR1 as MDHEN and CDR2 as SYDVKM. In nucleotides, the CDR3 is TGTGCCAGCAGTCCAGGACAGGGCCCCTACGAGCAGTACTTC. Its translation is CASSPGQGPYEQYF.

The chain combines TRBV30 with TRBJ2-5; D is uncertain. The germline gives CDR1 GTSNPN, CDR2 SVGIG (reference sequence). The length of the CDR3 is 16 residues. The V end was cut by 2 bases, the J end by 2 bases, with 18 bases between. The DNA of the CDR3 is TGTGCCTGGAGTCCTTGGCGGAAGGCCAATCAAGAGACCCAGTACTTC. This translates into CAWSPWRKANQETQYF.

The genes are TRBV10-3 and TRBJ1-2, with D tentatively TRBD1 (6 bases). Germline V gene lookup returns CDR1 ENHRY and CDR2 SYGVKD. The V end was cut by 6 bases, the J end by 8 bases, with 13 bases between. The CDR3 totals 12 residues. This CDR3 reads CAIRIQGRGYTF. The DNA for the CDR3 is TGTGCCATCAGAATACAGGGTCGGGGCTACACCTTC.

CDR3 DNA: TGTGCCAGCAGAATCGTTTTGAACACTGAAGCTTTCTTT. Amino acid sequence: CASRIVLNTEAFF. V usage is TRBV12-3 or TRBV12-4 and J usage is TRBJ1-1, with D uncertain. The CDR3 contains 13 residues. V was cut by 6 bases and J by 0 bases, with 8 bases left in between.

V usage is TRBV2 and J usage is TRBJ2-1; D ambiguous. Germline V lookup: CDR1 SNHLY, CDR2 FYNNEI. Trimming stripped 0 bases from V and 6 bases from J, with 6 bases between. The CDR3 runs to 13 residues. The CDR3 DNA follows: TGTGCCAGCAGTGAAGCTGGGCCCAATGAGCAGTTCTTC. The encoded protein is CASSEAGPNEQFF.

The chain carries TRBV3-1 (or the pseudogene TRBV3-2) and TRBJ1-2; TRBD1 might be the D (6 bases). This CDR3 is built from 13 residues. The V gene lost 4 bases and the J gene lost 7 bases, with 13 bases spanning the gap. Germline V lookup: CDR1 LGHDT, CDR2 YNNKEL (reference sequence). CDR3 residues: CASSPQGVGGYTF. The CDR3 DNA follows: TGTGCCAGCAGCCCACAGGGAGTAGGTGGCTACACCTTC.

The chain carries TRBV13 and TRBJ1-6, with 7 positions matching TRBD1. The CDR3 covers 16 residues. Germline loops: CDR1 PRHDT, CDR2 FYEKMQ (reference sequence). Germline trimming cut 10 bases from V and 2 bases from J; bases unmatched to any gene: 11. The CDR3 bases are TGTGCCACCGCCAGACAGGGTGGCACCTATAATTCACCCCTCCACTTT. It encodes CATARQGGTYNSPLHF.

This chain uses TRBV2 with TRBJ2-1; a weak D match, TRBD1 (6 bases). The length of the CDR3 is 15 residues. Germline assignment: CDR1 SNHLY and CDR2 FYNNEI. Trimming took off 1 base at V and 6 bases at J, with 13 bases between the two ends. CDR3 sequence (DNA): TGTGCCAGCAGTGAAGATCAAACCAGGGGCAATGAGCAGTTCTTC. Encoded protein: CASSEDQTRGNEQFF.

This chain connects TRBV5-1 to TRBJ1-4, with TRBD1 identical over 8 bases. Germline CDR1 is SGHRS and CDR2 is YFSETQ. The CDR3 is made up of 16 amino acids. Trimming removed 2 bases from V and 2 bases from J; junction bases left unmatched: 5. The CDR3 region is CASSLQGGETNEKLFF. In nucleotides, the CDR3 is TGCGCCAGCAGCTTACAGGGGGGCGAGACTAATGAAAAACTGTTTTTT. The variable domain in full, completed from reference TRBV5-1 and TRBJ1-4, reads KAGVTQTPRYLIKTRGQQVTLSCSPISGHRSVSWYQQTPGQGLQFLFEYFSETQRNKGNFPGRFSGRQFSNSRSEMNVSTLELGDSALYLCASSLQGGETNEKLFFGSGTQLSVL.

The chain joins TRBV5-4 to TRBJ2-2; TRBD2 is a possible D gene (5 bases). CDR1 is SGHNT and CDR2 is YYREEE in the germline V gene (reference sequence). This CDR3 is built from 16 residues. With 1 base removed from V and 0 bases from J, the gap between germline ends came to 10 bases. The CDR3 loop is CASSLYAGTNTGELFF. CDR3 in DNA: TGTGCCAGCAGCTTGTACGCGGGTACGAACACCGGGGAGCTGTTTTTT.

The J gene is TRBJ2-1, the V gene TRBV6-5; D is undetermined. The CDR3 is made up of 12 amino acids. The V end lost 6 bases, the J end lost 7 bases, and 10 bases lay between the germline ends. Germline-derived CDR1 and CDR2 are MNHEY and SVGAGI. CDR3 sequence: CASSDHRNEQFF. CDR3 DNA sequence: TGTGCCAGCAGCGACCACAGAAATGAGCAGTTCTTC.

The chain employs TRBV18 and TRBJ1-4; no clear D. The germline CDR1 and CDR2 sequences are KGHSH and LQKENI. The CDR3 consists of 14 residues. Deletions cut 0 bases from V and 8 bases from J, with 10 bases between. The CDR3 here is CASSPPIDREKLFF. The DNA of the CDR3 is TGTGCCAGCTCACCACCGATAGATCGCGAAAAACTGTTTTTT.

This sequence joins TRBV5-6 and TRBJ2-1; TRBD2 agrees at 13 bases. Germline assignment: CDR1 SGHDT and CDR2 YYEEEE. The CDR3 consists of 14 residues. V was pared by 4 bases and J by 9 bases, with 4 bases of the junction left unmatched. Here the CDR3 DNA reads TGTGCCAGCAGCATGGGACTAGCGGGAATTGAGCAGTTCTTC. This gives the protein CASSMGLAGIEQFF.